These 7 T cell receptor beta chains came from one sample sequenced in a study of vaccination and CD4 T cells after COVID-19. Treatment reported: roughly nine-day PBMC culture with coronavirus spike peptide pools or control peptides (ViraFEST assay). These receptors have no known antigen. The Oncomine TCR Beta short-read assay sequenced DNA from cultured CD4+ T cells. In TCRdb, the PCR reads were re-called with MiXCR into one record per CDR3 protein. Among tens of thousands of distinct CDR3 sequences, roughly 44% were seen once, and the ten largest hold approximately 19%. Sequenced material: CD4+ T cells from blood, cultured in vitro, taken before SARS-CoV-2 vaccination. The receptors derive from a human donor who received a COVID-19 vaccine.

This clonotype was counted a single time. The chain carries TRBV12-2 and TRBJ1-5; TRBD1, the D gene given by the table, was not confirmed from the DNA. TRBV12-2 is marked as a pseudogene. The CDR3 is 17 residues long. The CDR3, as DNA: TGTGCAAGTCGCTTAGTGAGGACAGATTATAGCAATCAGCCCCAGCATTTT. Protein sequence: CASRLVRTDYSNQPQHF.

This sequence joins TRBV19 and TRBJ2-3, with D perhaps given as TRBD1 or TRBD2 (5 bases each). The length of the CDR3 is 12 residues. Germline lookup yields CDR1 LNHDA and CDR2 SQIVND (reference sequence). Trimming took off 5 bases at V and 6 bases at J, with 9 bases between the two ends. The CDR3 nucleotides are TGTGCCAGTAGTTGGGGGTGGGATACGCAGTATTTT. It specifies CASSWGWDTQYF.

V gene TRBV6-1 combines with J gene TRBJ1-5; TRBD1 is a possible D gene (6 bases). Per the germline V gene, CDR1 is MNHNS and CDR2 is SASEGT. Trimming pared 4 bases from V and 2 bases from J, leaving 12 bases between. CDR3 length: 15 amino acids. The DNA of the CDR3 is TGTGCCAGCAGTGTAGCAGGGGTAGGCAATCAGCCCCAGCATTTT. This codes for CASSVAGVGNQPQHF.

This chain uses TRBV19 with TRBJ2-7; 9 positions match TRBD1. Germline assignment: CDR1 LNHDA and CDR2 SQIVND (reference sequence). The CDR3 loop spans 16 amino acids. The V segment lost 5 bases and the J segment 3 bases; nucleotides outside the gene matches: 11. CDR3 loop: CASSSQFRDRDYEQYF. The CDR3 DNA sequence: TGTGCCAGTAGTTCCCAATTCCGGGACAGGGACTACGAGCAGTACTTC.

The chain couples TRBV5-1 to TRBJ2-3; 8 bases match TRBD2. The V gene's germline CDR1 is SGHRS and CDR2 YFSETQ. Losses at the gene ends were 0 bases for V and 0 bases for J; bases not matched to a gene: 9. The CDR3 has 18 amino acids. CDR3 in amino acids: CASSLGAGGVQSTDTQYF. In DNA, the CDR3 is TGCGCCAGCAGCTTGGGGGCGGGGGGCGTCCAAAGCACAGATACGCAGTATTTT.

The V call is TRBV29-1, the J call TRBJ1-2; 7 nucleotides agree with TRBD1. Germline V gene data show CDR1 as SQVTM and CDR2 as ANQGSEA. The CDR3 is 13 amino acids. Losses at the gene ends were 4 bases for V and 2 bases for J; bases not matched to a gene: 4. In DNA form, the CDR3 reads TGCAGCGTTGGGCAGACAGGGAACTATGGCTACACCTTC. Amino acids: CSVGQTGNYGYTF.

The chain combines TRBV7-6 with TRBJ2-3; TRBD1 or TRBD2 may be the D gene (5 bases each). V was pared by 7 bases and J by 3 bases, with 32 bases between. The germline CDR1 and CDR2 sequences are SGHVS and FNYEAQ. The CDR3 is made up of 20 amino acids. CDR3 DNA sequence: TGTGCCAGCATCAACCCCGAGCTCGGAGCGGTCGGGGCCACGACAGATACGCAGTATTTT. This sequence encodes CASINPELGAVGATTDTQYF.